Listed here is a single T cell receptor (beta chain). This sample is drawn from a study of T-cell reconstitution after alpha-beta-depleted transplantation in children. During its preparation, the TCRbeta library received unique molecular identifiers. One entry per CDR3 protein results from TCRdb running MiXCR on the PCR reads. In the table there are hundreds of thousands of distinct CDR3 sequences, about 23% of which are singletons. The V end lost 5 bases, the J end lost 5 bases, and 18 bases lay between the germline ends. This CDR3 contains 14 residues. Germline CDR1 is DFQATT and CDR2 is SNEGSKA (reference sequence).

This TCR derives from a girl aged 2-15 years with Fanconi anemia, due to receive a stem cell transplant. This specimen was PBMCs, taken before TCRalphabeta/CD19-depleted stem cell transplant. V usage is TRBV20-1 and J usage is TRBJ2-5; TRBD2 is a possible D gene (5 bases). The CDR3 loop is CSAEHRAGGETQYF. The CDR3 nucleotides read TGCAGTGCTGAACACCGGGCCGGCGGGGAGACCCAGTACTTC.